What follows describes a single T cell receptor (beta chain). TRB was amplified from roughly 270 ng of peripheral blood genomic DNA per sample. This sample is part of a study of T cell clusters in autoimmune cytopenias. TRB was amplified by touch-down multiplex PCR, primer pools A and B combined. After re-calling the multiplex PCR reads, TCRdb lists one entry per CDR3 protein, DNA absent. This repertoire includes approximately 11,000 distinct CDR3 sequences. The data also belong to a second study, concerning T cell repertoires in aging, cancer and after chemotherapy. According to that study: Over several months to years, re-sampled healthy donor repertoires clearly shared clones.

The sample consisted of peripheral blood. The clonotype was recovered from a human donor in good health.

The CDR3 reads CASSPRQGRPEETQYF. The chain joins TRBV5-1 to TRBJ2-5; with no DNA, the TCRdb D assignment of TRBD1 cannot be verified. Germline V lookup: CDR1 SGHRS, CDR2 YFSETQ. This CDR3 contains 16 residues.